This is a list of T cell receptor beta chains from one sample in a study of blood T cell repertoires in COVID-19. TCRdb's table, derived via immunoSEQ multiplex PCR, lists solely in-frame clones and lacks some. Seen here are over 150,000 clones, 86% observed once, and the top ten hold roughly 7%. The material sequenced was peripheral blood. The receptors were sampled from a man aged 50 to 60 with active or convalescent COVID-19. CDR3s include the opening cysteine and the closing phenylalanine or tryptophan. A D gene is named only where the DNA matches it firmly.

CDR3 protein: CASSSLDYGYTF
V gene: TRBV6-5
D gene: .
J gene: TRBJ1-2

CDR3 protein: CATSDPSGSVYNEQFF
V gene: TRBV24-1
D gene: .
J gene: TRBJ2-1

CDR3 protein: CASSQDWGRSNEKLFF
V gene: TRBV4-2
D gene: .
J gene: TRBJ1-4

CDR3 protein: CASSEDRGTEAFF
V gene: TRBV12-3/TRBV12-4
D gene: TRBD1
J gene: TRBJ1-1

CDR3 protein: CASSLEAGQWNEKLFF
V gene: TRBV7-8
D gene: .
J gene: TRBJ1-4

CDR3 protein: CASSQGTGSPEKLFF
V gene: TRBV4-2
D gene: TRBD1
J gene: TRBJ1-4

CDR3 protein: CASSATGTSGDWYEQFF
V gene: TRBV9
D gene: TRBD2
J gene: TRBJ2-1

CDR3 protein: CASSLESQPNTEAFF
V gene: TRBV5-1
D gene: .
J gene: TRBJ1-1

CDR3 protein: CAWSVRVGLAGRSNEQFF
V gene: TRBV30
D gene: TRBD2
J gene: TRBJ2-1

CDR3 protein: CASSGTSSGNTIYF
V gene: TRBV2
D gene: .
J gene: TRBJ1-3

CDR3 protein: CASSLDRVSSNTIYF
V gene: TRBV5-1
D gene: .
J gene: TRBJ1-3

CDR3 protein: CASSLEAGGRSEQFF
V gene: TRBV11-2
D gene: TRBD2
J gene: TRBJ2-1

CDR3 protein: CASSEVREDYEQYF
V gene: TRBV2
D gene: .
J gene: TRBJ2-7

CDR3 protein: CASATEMLSYEQYF
V gene: TRBV2
D gene: .
J gene: TRBJ2-7

CDR3 protein: CASSAHLGEKLFF
V gene: TRBV7-2
D gene: .
J gene: TRBJ1-4

CDR3 protein: CSVRGSGEQFF
V gene: TRBV20-1
D gene: .
J gene: TRBJ2-1

CDR3 protein: CASSLDLGSTEAFF
V gene: TRBV11-3
D gene: .
J gene: TRBJ1-1

CDR3 protein: CSASGATSAGELFF
V gene: TRBV20-1
D gene: .
J gene: TRBJ2-2

CDR3 protein: CASSPRQGLNTEAFF
V gene: TRBV6-2/TRBV6-3
D gene: TRBD1
J gene: TRBJ1-1

CDR3 protein: CASSRDRGVTEAFF
V gene: TRBV4-3
D gene: TRBD1
J gene: TRBJ1-1

CDR3 protein: CASSHTTSGGVRYEQYF
V gene: TRBV4-3
D gene: TRBD2
J gene: TRBJ2-7

CDR3 protein: CASSVRGAYEQYF
V gene: TRBV2
D gene: .
J gene: TRBJ2-7

CDR3 protein: CASSDRVNQPQHF
V gene: TRBV6-1
D gene: .
J gene: TRBJ1-5

CDR3 protein: CAITTGQGAYGYTF
V gene: TRBV10-3
D gene: TRBD1
J gene: TRBJ1-2

CDR3 protein: CASSFGQGNYGYTF
V gene: TRBV27
D gene: TRBD1
J gene: TRBJ1-2

CDR3 protein: CASSERTGSRKTQYF
V gene: TRBV2
D gene: TRBD1
J gene: TRBJ2-5

CDR3 protein: CATPRRGSGNTIYF
V gene: TRBV3-1/TRBV3-2
D gene: .
J gene: TRBJ1-3

CDR3 protein: CATRDTGTDTQYF
V gene: TRBV24-1
D gene: .
J gene: TRBJ2-3

CDR3 protein: CASSPSTGENEKLFF
V gene: TRBV18
D gene: .
J gene: TRBJ1-4

CDR3 protein: CASSEIVGATNEKLFF
V gene: TRBV6-1
D gene: .
J gene: TRBJ1-4

CDR3 protein: CASSVDQGGEQFF
V gene: TRBV9
D gene: .
J gene: TRBJ2-1

CDR3 protein: CASSPPAVPNYGYTF
V gene: TRBV18
D gene: .
J gene: TRBJ1-2

CDR3 protein: CATMRGGQETQYF
V gene: TRBV12-3/TRBV12-4
D gene: .
J gene: TRBJ2-5

CDR3 protein: CATSRDPRGVGTEAFF
V gene: TRBV15
D gene: .
J gene: TRBJ1-1

CDR3 protein: CASSLGREGTQYF
V gene: TRBV11-3
D gene: TRBD2
J gene: TRBJ2-5

CDR3 protein: CASSPLYRSTEAFF
V gene: TRBV18
D gene: .
J gene: TRBJ1-1

CDR3 protein: CASSLPRVGRGGGNTIYF
V gene: TRBV23-1
D gene: .
J gene: TRBJ1-3

CDR3 protein: CASSEGQGEDTQYF
V gene: TRBV5-1
D gene: TRBD1
J gene: TRBJ2-3

CDR3 protein: CASSKAQGTSGNTKYF
V gene: TRBV21-1
D gene: .
J gene: TRBJ1-3

CDR3 protein: CASSQTGVSGNTIYF
V gene: TRBV2
D gene: TRBD1
J gene: TRBJ1-3

CDR3 protein: CASSQVRGLAGGITGELFF
V gene: TRBV4-3
D gene: TRBD2
J gene: TRBJ2-2

CDR3 protein: CASSVTQGATEAFF
V gene: TRBV19
D gene: TRBD1
J gene: TRBJ1-1

CDR3 protein: CASIPTSGVYNEQFF
V gene: TRBV11-1
D gene: TRBD2
J gene: TRBJ2-1

CDR3 protein: CATGLAGVEQYF
V gene: TRBV6-5
D gene: TRBD2
J gene: TRBJ2-7

CDR3 protein: CASSLDPSGVQETQYF
V gene: TRBV5-1
D gene: TRBD2
J gene: TRBJ2-5

CDR3 protein: CASSTGGNTIYF
V gene: TRBV6-5
D gene: .
J gene: TRBJ1-3

CDR3 protein: CASSRIPRDSNTEAFF
V gene: TRBV11-1
D gene: TRBD1
J gene: TRBJ1-1

CDR3 protein: CSASASTDTQYF
V gene: TRBV20-1
D gene: .
J gene: TRBJ2-3